This is a list of T cell receptor beta chains from one sample in a study of human T cells and chemical hapten exposure. TCRdb reanalysed the RACE reads using MiXCR and keeps one entry per CDR3 protein. The profile shows about 50,000 distinct CDR3 sequences, 7.5% to 10% of them singletons. The input for sequencing was whole blood, taken in connection with sensitization to the hapten diphenylcyclopropenone (DPC). Every receptor here comes from a woman between 45 and 60 years old with alopecia areata. Some clones in this sample may be carry-over from other donors' samples. CDR3s include the opening cysteine and the closing phenylalanine or tryptophan. The order of the fields is V gene, D gene, J gene, clone size, CDR3 protein, CDR3 DNA. D genes are given only for firm matches. Clone size is not always given. Where it is, it says once, few, many or a class for expanded clones.

TRBV19,NA,TRBJ2-4,NA,CASSITAKNIQYF,TGTGCCAGTAGTATAACAGCCAAAAACATTCAGTACTTC
TRBV12-3/TRBV12-4,NA,TRBJ1-3,NA,CASRRSGNTIYF,TGTGCCAGCAGAAGGTCTGGAAACACCATATATTTT
TRBV20-1,NA,TRBJ1-5,NA,CSLKPGPMPNQPQHF,TGCAGTCTTAAACCCGGGCCTATGCCGAACCAGCCCCAGCATTTT
TRBV28,NA,TRBJ2-7,NA,CASSGTGAYEQYF,TGTGCCAGCTCCGGGACCGGCGCCTACGAGCAGTACTTC
TRBV10-3,NA,TRBJ2-1,NA,CAISESPGYYNEQFF,TGTGCCATCAGTGAGTCGCCAGGGTACTACAATGAGCAGTTCTTC
TRBV5-1,NA,TRBJ2-3,few,CASSLGLRGTDTQYF,TGCGCCAGCAGCTTGGGACTTAGGGGCACAGATACGCAGTATTTT
TRBV4-1,NA,TRBJ2-1,NA,CASSQVRNEQFF,TGCGCCAGCAGCCAAGTAAGGAATGAGCAGTTCTTC
TRBV7-9,TRBD2,TRBJ2-2,NA,CASSMMIRVSGGRKNTGELFF,TGTGCCAGCAGCATGATGATTCGGGTTAGCGGGGGCCGCAAGAACACCGGGGAGCTGTTTTTT
TRBV3-1,NA,TRBJ2-2,few,CASSQVKGELFF,TGTGCCAGCAGCCAAGTCAAAGGGGAGCTGTTTTTT
TRBV10-3,NA,TRBJ2-5,few,CAIGEETQYF,TGTGCCATCGGAGAAGAGACCCAGTACTTC
TRBV6-1,TRBD2,TRBJ2-3,many,CASSEQPIAGGQDTQYF,TGTGCCAGCAGTGAACAGCCGATAGCGGGGGGCCAAGATACGCAGTATTTT
TRBV11-2,TRBD2,TRBJ2-1,few,CASSLAALAASSSEQFF,TGTGCCAGCAGCTTAGCCGCACTAGCGGCGTCTTCAAGTGAGCAGTTCTTC
TRBV27,NA,TRBJ1-4,many,CASSLGRESEKLFF,TGTGCCAGCAGTTTGGGGAGGGAGAGTGAAAAACTGTTTTTT
TRBV4-3,TRBD1,TRBJ1-6,NA,CASSPWDSSSYNSPLHF,TGCGCCAGCAGCCCTTGGGACAGCAGCTCCTATAATTCACCCCTCCACTTT
TRBV28,NA,TRBJ2-7,many,CASSPQGYEQYF,TGCGCCAGCAGCCCCCAAGGCTACGAGCAGTACTTC
TRBV7-9,TRBD1,TRBJ1-4,NA,CASSLGDRGRGEKLFF,TGTGCCAGCAGCTTAGGGGACAGGGGACGAGGTGAAAAACTGTTTTTT
TRBV6-2/TRBV6-3,TRBD1,TRBJ1-6,few,CASSQTGTWNSPLHF,TGTGCCAGCAGCCAGACAGGGACATGGAATTCACCCCTCCACTTT